These T cell receptor beta chains were read from a single sample in a study of T cell responses to AZD1222 COVID-19 vaccine. Measured with immunoSEQ multiplex PCR; TCRdb has only the in-frame clones, and not every one. The repertoire holds 100,000 to 130,000 clones, 80% to 95% seen once, with roughly 6% in the top ten. The sequenced sample was peripheral blood, obtained 28 days after the second AZD1222 dose. These TCRs come from an adult who received the AZD1222 COVID-19 vaccine. Each CDR3 is given with its conserved first and last residue. The D gene is left open where the match is weak. Clone size, where shown, is once, few, many, or a class for clones that have expanded.

>TRBV5-6|TRBJ2-5|.|.
TGTGCCAGCAGCTTAGATCTTGGAGAGACCCAGTACTTC
CASSLDLGETQYF
>TRBV24-1|TRBJ1-5|.|.
TGTGCCACCAGTGATCGGGGATTCCGGGGCCTGCCCCAGCATTTT
CATSDRGFRGLPQHF
>TRBV7-9|TRBJ1-1|.|.
TGTGCCAGCAGCCCCCCGATGAACACTGAAGCTTTCTTT
CASSPPMNTEAFF
>TRBV19|TRBJ2-1|TRBD1|.
TGTGCCACACGATCCTCAGGGGGCGGTTACAATGAGCAGTTCTTC
CATRSSGGGYNEQFF
>TRBV7-2|TRBJ2-7|TRBD1|.
TGTGCCAGCAGCAAGTCCGGGACAGTCTACGAGCAGTACTTC
CASSKSGTVYEQYF
>TRBV30|TRBJ1-1|TRBD1|.
TGTGCCTGGAGTGAGGACAGGGTGGGTACTGAAGCTTTCTTT
CAWSEDRVGTEAFF
>TRBV3-1/TRBV3-2|TRBJ2-7|.|.
TGTGCCAGCAGCCCCTCTACCGGGACACGGGTGAGGTACGAGCAGTACTTC
CASSPSTGTRVRYEQYF
>TRBV11-2|TRBJ2-3|TRBD1|.
TGTGCCAGCAGCGTACTTGGACAGGGGGCCGCAGATACGCAGTATTTT
CASSVLGQGAADTQYF
>TRBV6-2/TRBV6-3|TRBJ1-1|.|once
TGTGCCAGCAGTCTGGCCCTTGAAGCTTTCTTT
CASSLALEAFF
>TRBV7-9|TRBJ2-1|TRBD1|.
TGTGCCAGCAGCTTAAGACAGGGTGGCAATGAGCAGTTCTTC
CASSLRQGGNEQFF
>TRBV6-6|TRBJ1-3|.|.
TGTGCCAGCAGACCCGACAGCTCTGGAAACACCATATATTTT
CASRPDSSGNTIYF
>TRBV7-9|TRBJ1-1|TRBD1|.
TGTGCCAGCAGCCCTACTGCAGGGGGCTATACTGAAGCTTTCTTT
CASSPTAGGYTEAFF
>TRBV3-1/TRBV3-2|TRBJ1-2|.|few
TGTGCCAGCAGCCCTCAGACAGGCTATGGCTACACCTTC
CASSPQTGYGYTF